This T cell receptor beta chain stems from a study of T cell responses to AZD1222 COVID-19 vaccine. TCRdb's table, derived via immunoSEQ multiplex PCR, lists solely in-frame clones and lacks some. The sample has about 140,000 clones; 85% to 90% are singletons. Germline V gives CDR1 MRHNA, CDR2 SNTAGT. V trimming: 6 bases; J trimming: 1 base; junction bases outside the gene matches: 10. There are 16 residues in the CDR3. Study-wide results and limits: Only 5 or 6 individuals given AZD1222 were seropositive at baseline.

A word on this clone: No antigen is known for it.

This chain joins TRBV6-4 and TRBJ2-3, with 7 bases fitting TRBD1. This receptor was taken from an adult who received the AZD1222 COVID-19 vaccine. The sequenced sample was peripheral blood, obtained 28 days after the second AZD1222 dose. The CDR3 DNA reads TGTGCCAGCAGGGAGGAGACAGGGACGCGCACAGATACGCAGTATTTT. It yields the protein CASREETGTRTDTQYF.